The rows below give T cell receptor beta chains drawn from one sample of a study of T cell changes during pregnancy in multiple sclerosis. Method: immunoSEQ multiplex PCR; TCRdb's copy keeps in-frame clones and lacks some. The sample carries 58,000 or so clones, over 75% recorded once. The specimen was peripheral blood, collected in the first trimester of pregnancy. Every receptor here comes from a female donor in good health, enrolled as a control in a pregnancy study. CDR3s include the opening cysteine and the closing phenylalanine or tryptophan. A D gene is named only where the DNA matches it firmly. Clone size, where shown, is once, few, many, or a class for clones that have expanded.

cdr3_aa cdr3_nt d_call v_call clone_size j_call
CASRGGSHSNQPQHF TGTGCCAGCAGAGGGGGATCTCATAGCAATCAGCCCCAGCATTTT NA TRBV2 few TRBJ1-5
CASSLHRGPVERYTF TGTGCCAGCAGCCTACACAGGGGGCCGGTCGAGCGTTACACCTTC TRBD1 TRBV14 once TRBJ1-2
CASSPWGTSGYNEQFF TGTGCCAGTAGCCCCTGGGGGACTAGCGGTTACAATGAGCAGTTCTTC TRBD2 TRBV19 NA TRBJ2-1
CASTLSGTSLLGEQFF TGTGCCAGCACCCTTTCGGGGACTAGCCTGTTGGGTGAGCAGTTCTTC TRBD2 TRBV7-9 NA TRBJ2-1
CASSLSGQETQYF TGTGCCAGCAGCTTAAGCGGCCAAGAGACCCAGTACTTC NA TRBV7-9 NA TRBJ2-5
CASNLQGPYEQYF TGTGCCAGCAACTTACAGGGGCCCTACGAGCAGTACTTC TRBD1 TRBV5-5 NA TRBJ2-7
CASSLDGGGSAGELFF TGTGCCAGCAGCTTAGACGGGGGGGGGTCGGCCGGGGAGCTGTTTTTT TRBD2 TRBV7-3 NA TRBJ2-2
CASSPSIGDPYEQYF TGTGCCAGCAGCCCCTCGATCGGGGATCCCTACGAGCAGTACTTC NA TRBV14 NA TRBJ2-7
CASSLGTGSNTGELFF TGTGCCAGCAGCTTGGGTACAGGGTCGAACACCGGGGAGCTGTTTTTT NA TRBV5-4 NA TRBJ2-2
CATAGDEKLFF TGTGCCACCGCCGGAGATGAAAAACTGTTTTTT NA TRBV28 NA TRBJ1-4
CASSLSRTVYGYTF TGTGCCAGCAGCCTCAGCCGGACAGTCTATGGCTACACCTTC NA TRBV2 NA TRBJ1-2
CASSQDGARTGELFF TGCGCCAGCAGCCAAGATGGGGCGCGAACCGGGGAGCTGTTTTTT NA TRBV4-1 NA TRBJ2-2
CAATSVQLGEQFF TGTGCCGCTACTTCGGTCCAATTGGGCGAGCAGTTCTTC NA TRBV5-4 NA TRBJ2-1
CASSASVAESSNTQYF TGTGCCAGCAGCGCAAGCGTAGCGGAGTCGTCGAATACGCAGTATTTT NA TRBV9 NA TRBJ2-3
CASSIGGGAFGEQFF TGTGCCAGTAGTATTGGAGGGGGGGCTTTCGGTGAGCAGTTCTTC NA TRBV19 NA TRBJ2-1
CASIKAGSDEQYF TGCGCCAGCATAAAAGCGGGGTCAGACGAGCAGTACTTC TRBD2 TRBV10-2 NA TRBJ2-7
CASSLRRPAGGSGDTQYF TGTGCCAGCAGCTTACGAAGACCAGCGGGGGGGAGTGGAGATACGCAGTATTTT TRBD2 TRBV11-2 NA TRBJ2-3
CASRSVSGANVLTF TGTGCCAGCAGATCCGTATCTGGGGCCAACGTCCTGACTTTC NA TRBV27 once TRBJ2-6
CASSLPGGDYGYTF TGCGCCAGCAGCTTGCCAGGAGGGGACTATGGCTACACCTTC NA TRBV5-1 once TRBJ1-2
CASSGLAGVVNEQFF TGTGCCAGCAGTGGACTAGCGGGGGTGGTGAATGAGCAGTTCTTC TRBD2 TRBV2 NA TRBJ2-1
CASVMLAGANEQFF TGCGCCAGCGTGATGTTAGCGGGCGCCAATGAGCAGTTCTTC TRBD2 TRBV5-1 NA TRBJ2-1
CASSSLAGEGFF TGTGCCAGCAGCTCCTTAGCGGGAGAGGGGTTCTTC TRBD2 TRBV7-8 NA TRBJ2-1
CASRTQTGGGEAFF TGTGCCAGCAGAACTCAAACAGGGGGAGGGGAAGCTTTCTTT TRBD1 TRBV6-4 once TRBJ1-1
CASSIREREAFF TGTGCCAGTAGTATTCGCGAAAGAGAAGCTTTCTTT NA TRBV19 few TRBJ1-1
CASSELGEETQYF TGTGCCAGCAGTGAATTAGGAGAAGAGACCCAGTACTTC NA TRBV2 NA TRBJ2-5
CAISESTGGQTQYF TGTGCCATCAGTGAGTCTACAGGGGGGCAGACCCAGTACTTC TRBD1 TRBV10-3 NA TRBJ2-5
CASSLGLATMGELFF TGTGCCAGCAGCCTCGGACTAGCGACTATGGGGGAGCTGTTTTTT TRBD2 TRBV5-4 NA TRBJ2-2
CATSRDPPRQGDGVQYF TGTGCCACCAGCAGAGATCCTCCGAGACAGGGGGATGGTGTGCAGTATTTT TRBD1 TRBV15 once TRBJ2-3
CASSLSGTGGDIQYF TGCGCCAGCAGCTTATCAGGGACAGGGGGCGACATTCAGTACTTC TRBD1 TRBV5-1 NA TRBJ2-4